These 27 T cell receptor beta chains originate from one sample sequenced in a study of blood T cells in healthy people across ages. It was with a sample-barcoded 5' primer and a J-beta primer mix that a second PCR of roughly 6 to 11 cycles was run. TCRdb passed the 5' RACE reads through MiXCR, listing each CDR3 protein once. Among about 1.1 million distinct CDR3 sequences listed, more than 30% were seen once. Sequencing used blood. These receptors originate from a man younger than 35 in good health.

This clonotype was detected only a few times. The chain has TRBV20-1 and TRBJ1-1; D may be TRBD1 (5 bases). Trimming took off 6 bases at V and 3 bases at J, with 11 bases between the two ends. The CDR3 is 12 amino acids. Germline V gene data show CDR1 as DFQATT and CDR2 as SNEGSKA (reference sequence). The CDR3 DNA follows: TGCAGTGCCGGAAGGGGTGACACTGAAGCTTTCTTT. This sequence encodes CSAGRGDTEAFF.

V and J are TRBV4-1 and TRBJ1-6, with 8 bases lining up with TRBD1. The CDR3 extends over 15 amino acids. Looked up from germline, CDR1 is MGHRA and CDR2 is YSYEKL. With 3 bases clipped from V and 7 bases from J, the junction kept 5 bases outside the gene matches. This CDR3 is CASSQQRDRNSPLHF. DNA for the CDR3: TGCGCCAGCAGCCAGCAACGGGACAGGAATTCACCCCTCCACTTT.

The V call is TRBV7-8, the J call TRBJ1-2, with TRBD1 identical over 10 bases. Per the germline V gene, CDR1 is SGHVS and CDR2 is FQNEAQ. V dropped 0 bases and J dropped 12; count of bases not matched to a gene: 4. The CDR3 has 13 residues. The CDR3 region is CASSLAGDRGNTF. The CDR3 nucleotides read TGTGCCAGCAGCTTAGCTGGGGACAGGGGTAACACCTTC.

The genes are TRBV20-1 and TRBJ1-4, with TRBD1 matching over 8 bases. Trimming removed 1 base from V and 8 bases from J; junction bases left unmatched: 9. The CDR3 has 15 amino acids. Germline values: CDR1 DFQATT, CDR2 SNEGSKA (reference sequence). The DNA for the CDR3 is TGCAGTGCTAGAGGTTCAGGGGGCGTAGGGGAAAAACTGTTTTTT. Protein sequence: CSARGSGGVGEKLFF.

V and J are TRBV20-1 and TRBJ2-3, with D unclear. With 0 bases removed from V and 1 base from J, the gap between germline ends came to 17 bases. The CDR3 covers 17 residues. Germline CDR1 reads DFQATT; CDR2 reads SNEGSKA (reference sequence). The CDR3 DNA reads as TGCAGTGCTAGAGAGTCCGAAGGGTGGTGGGGCACAGATACGCAGTATTTT. Its translation: CSARESEGWWGTDTQYF.

This chain connects TRBV27 to TRBJ1-2; TRBD1 aligns across 9 bases. Per the germline V gene, CDR1 is MNHEY and CDR2 is SMNVEV (reference sequence). The CDR3 sequence is 14 residues long. J was trimmed by 4 bases and V by 7 bases; bases with no gene match: 7. CDR3 in DNA: TGTGCCAGCAAGCCGGGACAGGGATTCTATGGCTACACCTTC. This encodes CASKPGQGFYGYTF.

The chain carries TRBV11-1 and TRBJ2-3; TRBD2 matches 9 bases. CDR1 and CDR2 from the germline V gene are SGHAT and FQDESV (reference sequence). The CDR3 covers 15 residues. V lost 5 bases and J lost 5; bases outside the gene matches: 8. CDR3 DNA sequence: TGTGCCAGCAGCCGCCTTGGGCGGGAGGGAGATACGCAGTATTTT. Its translation is CASSRLGREGDTQYF.

The V call is TRBV12-3 or TRBV12-4, the J call TRBJ1-5; TRBD1 matches 9 bases. V dropped 6 bases and J dropped 6; count of bases not matched to a gene: 9. The CDR3 covers 15 residues. For the CDR3, the DNA is TGTGCCAGCAGCCAACAGGGGGCTATGAGTCAGCCCCAGCATTTT. It encodes CASSQQGAMSQPQHF.

J is TRBJ1-1 and V is TRBV3-1; 7 positions agree with TRBD1. The CDR3 is 14 amino acids. J gave up 5 bases and V 3 bases, and 6 bases lay outside the gene matches. Germline loops: CDR1 LGHDT, CDR2 YNNKEL (reference sequence). DNA of the CDR3: TGTGCCAGCAGCCAGCAGACAGGGCAGACTGAAGCTTTCTTT. Translated, it gives CASSQQTGQTEAFF.

The chain employs TRBV13 and TRBJ1-1, with no clear D. The CDR3 is 16 residues long. Trimming took off 4 bases at V and 1 base at J, with 16 bases between the two ends. CDR1 and CDR2 (germline): PRHDT, FYEKMQ (reference sequence). The CDR3 coding sequence is TGTGCCAGCAGCTCCCCTCTGGAGCTACCGAACACTGAAGCTTTCTTT. Its translation: CASSSPLELPNTEAFF. Supplemented by reference TRBV13 and TRBJ1-1, the full variable domain reads AAGVIQSPRHLIKEKRETATLKCYPIPRHDTVYWYQQGPGQDPQFLISFYEKMQSDKGSIPDRFSAQQFSDYHSELNMSSLELGDSALYFCASSSPLELPNTEAFFGQGTRLTVV.

CDR3 sequence reads: CASGPYSESVRTDTQYF. CDR3 DNA sequence: TGTGCTAGTGGTCCCTACTCGGAGTCCGTTAGAACAGATACGCAGTATTTT. V usage is TRBV12-5 and J usage is TRBJ2-3; D not certain. CDR3 length: 17 amino acids. Trimming stripped 5 bases from V and 3 bases from J, with 21 bases between. Germline loops: CDR1 LGHNT, CDR2 FRNRAP. Filled out from reference TRBV12-5 and TRBJ2-3, the complete variable domain reads DARVTQTPRHKVTEMGQEVTMRCQPILGHNTVFWYRQTMMQGLELLAYFRNRAPLDDSGMPKDRFSAEMPDATLATLKIQPSEPRDSAVYFCASGPYSESVRTDTQYFGPGTRLTVL.

J is TRBJ2-5 and V is TRBV19, with D possibly being TRBD1 or TRBD2 (5 bases each). This CDR3 is 17 amino acids long. V lost 2 bases to trimming and J lost 1 base, with 17 bases between them. The germline V gene has CDR1 LNHDA and CDR2 SQIVND (reference sequence). The CDR3 nucleotides read TGTGCCAGTAGTATAACCCCCGGGGAAAGGGGCCAAGAGACCCAGTACTTC. Translated: CASSITPGERGQETQYF. The whole variable domain, filled in from reference TRBV19 and TRBJ2-5, reads DGGITQSPKYLFRKEGQNVTLSCEQNLNHDAMYWYRQDPGQGLRLIYYSQIVNDFQKGDIAEGYSVSREKKESFPLTVTSAQKNPTAFYLCASSITPGERGQETQYFGPGTRLLVL.

The CDR3 sequence: CASSLQDGGTETQYF. CDR3 coding DNA: TGTGCCAGCAGCTTACAGGACGGGGGGACAGAGACCCAGTACTTC. The chain uses TRBV7-2 and TRBJ2-5; 7 nucleotides match TRBD2. CDR1 and CDR2 from the germline V gene are SGHTA and FQGNSA. V gave up 2 bases and J gave up 4 bases; unmatched junction bases: 7. The CDR3 contains 15 residues.

This clonotype appeared a single time. The chain combines TRBV9 with TRBJ1-2; D not certain. Germline assignment: CDR1 SGDLS and CDR2 YYNGEE. The CDR3 extends over 15 amino acids. Trimming removed 0 bases from V and 1 base from J, with 10 bases in between. The CDR3 nucleotides are TGTGCCAGCAGCGTAGGGGTCAGGAGTAACTATGGCTACACCTTC. Its protein product is CASSVGVRSNYGYTF.

The chain is built from TRBV4-3 and TRBJ2-5; D is perhaps TRBD1 (6 bases). The germline CDR1 and CDR2 sequences are LGHNA and YSLEER. With 0 bases removed from V and 5 bases from J, the gap between germline ends came to 22 bases. CDR3 length: 18 amino acids. The CDR3 DNA is TGCGCCAGCAGCCAAGATGACGGTAACAGGGTGTGCGCGGAGACCCAGTACTTC. Protein product: CASSQDDGNRVCAETQYF.

The rearrangement joins TRBV30 to TRBJ2-1; tentatively, D is TRBD1 (5 bases). This CDR3 has 13 amino acids. Germline loops: CDR1 GTSNPN, CDR2 SVGIG (reference sequence). Trimming pared 0 bases from V and 7 bases from J, leaving 10 bases between. The CDR3 region is CAWSVGQGNEQFF. For the CDR3, the DNA is TGTGCCTGGAGTGTAGGGCAGGGTAATGAGCAGTTCTTC. The whole variable domain, filled in from reference TRBV30 and TRBJ2-1, reads SQTIHQWPATLVQPVGSPLSLECTVEGTSNPNLYWYRQAAGRGLQLLFYSVGIGQISSEVPQNLSASRPQDRQFILSSKKLLLSDSGFYLCAWSVGQGNEQFFGPGTRLTVL.

The V call is TRBV7-3, the J call TRBJ1-1, with a weak D call TRBD1 (6 bases). Trimming took off 4 bases at V and 7 bases at J, with 13 bases between the two ends. This CDR3 is 13 amino acids long. The germline V gene encodes CDR1 SGHTA and CDR2 FQGTGA. The CDR3 nucleotides read TGTGCCAGCAGCTCCTTAGGGGGGGGTGAAGCTTTCTTT. Residues: CASSSLGGGEAFF.

This clonotype was recorded a few times. This sequence joins TRBV4-3 and TRBJ1-5, with TRBD1 matching over 7 bases. The CDR3 totals 15 residues. From germline, CDR1 is LGHNA and CDR2 YSLEER. J lost 6 bases, V lost 1 base, and 6 bases had no gene match. CDR3 sequence: CASSQGQGRTQPQHF. CDR3 sequence (DNA): TGCGCCAGCAGCCAAGGACAGGGTCGGACTCAGCCCCAGCATTTT.

This chain uses TRBV27 with TRBJ1-5; a weak D match, TRBD1 (5 bases). This CDR3 contains 15 residues. Per germline, CDR1 MNHEY and CDR2 SMNVEV (reference sequence). V was cut by 6 bases and J by 5 bases, with 17 bases left in between. CDR3 protein: CASRWSGRADQPQHF. Here the CDR3 DNA reads TGTGCCAGCAGGTGGTCTGGCAGGGCGGATCAGCCCCAGCATTTT.

This clonotype appeared a few times. The chain joins TRBV9 to TRBJ1-2; TRBD1 is a possible D gene (6 bases). The CDR3 covers 14 residues. V lost 3 bases and J 4 bases, leaving 13 bases between the germline ends. Germline CDR1 SGDLS, CDR2 YYNGEE. The CDR3 protein is CASSALGTLYGYTF. The CDR3 DNA is TGTGCCAGCAGCGCCCTTGGGACACTCTATGGCTACACCTTC.

V is TRBV15 and J is TRBJ1-1; D unclear. The CDR3 totals 15 residues. Germline V gene data show CDR1 as LNHNV and CDR2 as YYDKDF (reference sequence). V lost 0 bases to trimming and J lost 4 bases, with 12 bases between them. CDR3 sequence reads: CATSRDRLGITEAFF. In nucleotides, the CDR3 is TGTGCCACCAGCAGAGATCGTCTGGGGATCACTGAAGCTTTCTTT.

The chain joins TRBV6-1 to TRBJ2-1; a weak D match, TRBD1 (5 bases). Germline V gene data show CDR1 as MNHNS and CDR2 as SASEGT. This CDR3 contains 12 residues. CDR3: CASTGEIYEQFF. The CDR3 DNA follows: TGTGCGTCAACAGGAGAAATATACGAGCAGTTCTTC.

The gene calls are TRBV27 and TRBJ1-4; 7 bases match TRBD1. V was pared by 6 bases and J by 4 bases, with 5 bases of the junction left unmatched. The CDR3 has 14 amino acids. The V gene's germline CDR1 is MNHEY and CDR2 SMNVEV (reference sequence). The CDR3: CASRRQGYNEKLFF. The CDR3 nucleotides are TGTGCCAGCAGGAGACAGGGCTATAATGAAAAACTGTTTTTT. Full variable domain (missing parts from reference TRBV27 and TRBJ1-4): EAQVTQNPRYLITVTGKKLTVTCSQNMNHEYMSWYRQDPGLGLRQIYYSMNVEVTDKGDVPEGYKVSRKEKRNFPLILESPSPNQTSLYFCASRRQGYNEKLFFGSGTQLSVL.

The V gene is TRBV13, the J gene TRBJ2-5, with 10 bases lining up with TRBD1. The J call is in doubt because the DNA end fits TRBJ2-7 better. This CDR3 spans 15 amino acids. Germline V lookup: CDR1 PRHDT, CDR2 FYEKMQ (reference sequence). This chain's CDR3 is CASSLAPGQGCEQYF. The CDR3 DNA follows: TGTGCCAGCAGCTTGGCTCCGGGACAGGGGTGCGAGCAGTACTTC.

This clonotype was seen many times. Sequence at one end of the junction differs from germline and may be a read error. The J gene is TRBJ2-7, the V gene TRBV5-1, with D possibly being TRBD2 (5 bases). CDR1 and CDR2 (germline): SGHRS, YFSETQ. The CDR3 spans 14 residues. The CDR3 region has the DNA TGTGCCAGCAGCTTAGTACCGGGGAGCTACGAGCAGTACTTC. This translates into CASSLVPGSYEQYF.

The chain joins TRBV7-2 to TRBJ1-2; TRBD1 might be the D (5 bases). The V gene lost 3 bases and the J gene lost 7 bases, with 12 bases spanning the gap. The CDR3 has 13 residues. Germline CDR1 and CDR2: SGHTA and FQGNSA. CDR3 residues: CASSFFEGTGYTF. The CDR3 nucleotides are TGTGCCAGCAGCTTTTTTGAGGGGACTGGCTACACCTTC.

The genes are TRBV2 and TRBJ1-2, with D maybe TRBD1 (5 bases). The V and J ends lost 7 bases and 1 base respectively, with 19 bases between them. The CDR3 has 16 amino acids. CDR1 is SNHLY, CDR2 FYNNEI, per germline. The CDR3 DNA follows: TGTGCCAGCAACTACCCAGGGACGAGGAGTAACTATGGCTACACCTTC. The encoded protein is CASNYPGTRSNYGYTF.